Below, 23 T cell receptor beta chains from the same sample are listed, as sequenced in a study of post-analysis software for immune sequencing data. Study findings and constraints: Roughly five TRBV segments appeared more often in patients than in controls, and TRBV5-6, TRBV5-1 and TRBV20-1 were among these.

The TCR beta cDNA libraries contained unique molecular identifiers. Via MiXCR, TCRdb re-called the PCR reads, giving one row per CDR3 protein. Among 750,000 to 950,000 distinct CDR3 sequences, roughly 50% were seen once, and the ten largest hold roughly 4.9%. Their target antigens are unknown. Sequences were obtained from blood. These receptors all stem from a girl aged 5-17 years with multiple sclerosis.

This clonotype appeared a single time. This rearrangement joins TRBV5-5 to TRBJ2-7; 7 positions match TRBD1. This CDR3 has 17 amino acids. Germline V lookup: CDR1 SGHKS, CDR2 YYEKEE (reference sequence). Trimming removed 3 bases from V and 3 bases from J; junction bases left unmatched: 15. The CDR3 nucleotides read TGTGCCAGCAGCTCCCTACCCCCAATGGACAGGCTCTACGAGCAGTACTTC. This sequence encodes CASSSLPPMDRLYEQYF.

V is TRBV10-3 and J is TRBJ1-5; 8 bases map to TRBD1. The trim removed 6 bases at V and 3 bases at J, leaving 4 bases unmatched. The CDR3 extends over 14 amino acids. Germline values: CDR1 ENHRY, CDR2 SYGVKD. CDR3 amino acids: CAISRDRINQPQHF. Written as DNA, the CDR3 is TGTGCCATCAGCAGGGACAGGATCAATCAGCCCCAGCATTTT.

This clonotype has only a few counts. The V call is TRBV7-8, the J call TRBJ2-4, with 8 bases fitting TRBD2. Matching the DNA end better, TRBJ2-7 makes the J call doubtful. The CDR3 has 14 residues. The germline gives CDR1 SGHVS, CDR2 FQNEAQ. The CDR3 DNA reads as TGTGCCAGCACCCCGAGTAGCGGGATGAACGAGCAGTACTTC. Its translation is CASTPSSGMNEQYF.

The rearrangement links TRBV9 to TRBJ2-1; 13 bases line up with TRBD2. The CDR3 consists of 17 residues. The V gene's germline CDR1 is SGDLS and CDR2 YYNGEE. The ends lost 0 bases at V and 7 bases at J; junction bases unmatched: 7. The CDR3 loop is CASSVGLAGGSSNEQFF. The CDR3 DNA reads TGTGCCAGCAGCGTAGGACTAGCGGGAGGTTCGAGTAATGAGCAGTTCTTC.

This clonotype was seen once. The gene calls are TRBV4-1 and TRBJ2-4; 8 nucleotides align to TRBD2. This CDR3 is 18 amino acids long. Germline V CDR1 and CDR2: MGHRA, YSYEKL. Trimming cost V 0 bases and J 13 bases; bases outside gene matches: 20. The CDR3 coding sequence is TGCGCCAGCAGCCAAGATTATCCTACGGGAGGGAGCCTTCGGGAGCAGTACTTC. It encodes CASSQDYPTGGSLREQYF.

Many counts were recorded for this clonotype. This sequence joins TRBV27 and TRBJ2-7; D is undetermined. The CDR3 is made up of 19 amino acids. Germline V CDR1 and CDR2: MNHEY, SMNVEV (reference sequence). Between the trimmed V and J ends, which lost 8 bases and 5 bases, there was a span of 34 bases. The CDR3 bases are TGTGCCAGCTCTCTTCTAGGTCCGCAGTTTTGGGGTCCAAGGGACGAGCAGTACTTC. It yields the protein CASSLLGPQFWGPRDEQYF.

V gene TRBV15 combines with J gene TRBJ1-5; 9 nucleotides match TRBD1. With 5 bases clipped from V and 3 bases from J, the junction kept 8 bases outside the gene matches. Per the germline V gene, CDR1 is LNHNV and CDR2 is YYDKDF (reference sequence). The CDR3 runs to 16 residues. The CDR3 loop reads CATSSRTGAFNQPQHF. DNA of the CDR3: TGTGCCACCAGCTCCCGGACAGGGGCATTCAATCAGCCCCAGCATTTT.

Note on this clonotype: One junction end does not reproduce the germline sequence, and a read error may be involved. The chain combines TRBV5-1 with TRBJ1-2, with D unresolved. Per germline, CDR1 SGHRS and CDR2 YFSETQ. The CDR3 runs to 15 residues. Here the CDR3 reads CASSLDTGSNYGYTF. The CDR3 bases are TGCGCCAGCAGCTTGGATACGGGGTCGAACTACGGCTACACCTTC.

The rearrangement uses TRBV12-3 or TRBV12-4 and TRBJ1-1; the D is unclear. Trimming stripped 8 bases from V and 4 bases from J, with 14 bases between. This CDR3 spans 13 amino acids. This chain's CDR3 is CASSGGGRTEAFF. The CDR3 DNA sequence: TGTGCCAGCTCAGGCGGAGGACGCACTGAAGCTTTCTTT.

V and J are TRBV15 and TRBJ2-3, with TRBD2 as a possible D gene (6 bases). The CDR3 consists of 15 residues. Germline lookup yields CDR1 LNHNV and CDR2 YYDKDF (reference sequence). The V end was cut by 9 bases, the J end by 2 bases, with 18 bases between. The CDR3 DNA reads TGTGCCACAACAGCGACCGGACTAACCACAGATACGCAGTATTTT. It yields the protein CATTATGLTTDTQYF.

CDR3 sequence: CASRTTRYQETQYF. As DNA, the CDR3 is TGTGCCAGCCGGACGACCAGATACCAAGAGACCCAGTACTTC. This chain links TRBV6-1 with TRBJ2-5; D unclear. The germline gives CDR1 MNHNS, CDR2 SASEGT. V was clipped by 8 bases and J by 0 bases, with 13 bases between them. The CDR3 extends over 14 amino acids.

This clonotype was recorded a few times. The V and J genes are TRBV29-1 and TRBJ1-2; TRBD1 is a possible D gene (6 bases). CDR1 is SQVTM, CDR2 ANQGSEA, per germline. CDR3 length equals 17 residues. The ends were cut back, 7 bases at V and 0 bases at J, with 24 bases in the middle. CDR3 in amino acids: CSASLATGPNPNYGYTF. The CDR3 nucleotides read TGCAGCGCCTCATTGGCGACAGGACCAAACCCTAACTATGGCTACACCTTC.

The chain recombines TRBV9 with TRBJ2-3; D unresolved. CDR1 SGDLS and CDR2 YYNGEE come from the germline V gene. Trimming cost V 4 bases and J 0 bases, with 15 bases left between them. The CDR3 runs to 16 residues. This CDR3 reads CASSLRGWRSTDTQYF. The CDR3 region has the DNA TGTGCCAGCAGCCTCCGAGGATGGCGGAGCACAGATACGCAGTATTTT.

The J gene is TRBJ1-1, the V gene TRBV27, with D unclear. Germline values: CDR1 MNHEY, CDR2 SMNVEV (reference sequence). Trimming shortened V by 0 bases and J by 1 base, and 9 bases separated the two germline ends. The CDR3 is made up of 15 amino acids. The CDR3 protein is CASSLSPQQNTEAFF. In DNA, the CDR3 is TGTGCCAGCAGTTTATCCCCCCAACAGAACACTGAAGCTTTCTTT.

The chain couples TRBV7-9 to TRBJ1-2, with D possibly being TRBD1 (5 bases). The V end lost 1 base, the J end lost 4 bases, and 16 bases lay between the germline ends. This CDR3 is 16 amino acids long. Germline CDR1 is SEHNR and CDR2 is FQNEAQ (reference sequence). CDR3 loop: CASSLGGGRRLYGYTF. The CDR3 coding sequence is TGTGCCAGCAGCTTAGGGGGGGGACGCAGGCTCTATGGCTACACCTTC.

The genes are TRBV6-1 and TRBJ1-4; D gene uncertain. The germline CDR1 and CDR2 sequences are MNHNS and SASEGT. This CDR3 spans 13 amino acids. With 8 bases removed from V and 3 bases from J, the gap between germline ends came to 10 bases. The DNA of the CDR3 is TGTGCCAGCCGAGGACGGCCTAATGAAAAACTGTTTTTT. It translates to CASRGRPNEKLFF.

This chain's CDR3 is CASSLELAGAREQFF. CDR3 nucleotides: TGTGCCAGCAGCCTTGAGTTAGCGGGAGCCCGCGAGCAGTTCTTC. The chain has TRBV7-9 and TRBJ2-1, with 9 nucleotides matching TRBD2. This CDR3 is built from 15 residues. Germline CDR1 reads SEHNR; CDR2 reads FQNEAQ (reference sequence). The V and J ends lost 5 bases and 10 bases, in that order; junction bases with no gene match: 12.

This chain uses TRBV4-1 with TRBJ2-7; possible D gene TRBD1, 6 bases. V lost 4 bases and J lost 1, with 14 bases in between. From germline, CDR1 is MGHRA and CDR2 YSYEKL. CDR3 length: 15 amino acids. CDR3 protein: CASSPTTQGSYEQYF. The CDR3 coding sequence is TGCGCCAGCAGCCCGACCACGCAGGGGTCCTACGAGCAGTACTTC.

This clonotype appeared a few times. This chain links TRBV7-8 with TRBJ1-1; D is unresolved. The V end lost 2 bases, the J end lost 1 base, and 11 bases lay between the germline ends. The CDR3 covers 15 residues. Per germline, CDR1 SGHVS and CDR2 FQNEAQ. This chain's CDR3 is CASSLNRAANTEAFF. In DNA, the CDR3 is TGTGCCAGCAGCTTAAACCGGGCCGCGAACACTGAAGCTTTCTTT.

The chain carries TRBV4-3 and TRBJ2-7, with D perhaps assigned TRBD1 or TRBD2 (5 bases each). CDR3 size: 14 residues. V dropped 0 bases and J dropped 12 bases, with 18 bases sitting between them. Germline CDR1 is LGHNA and CDR2 is YSLEER. The CDR3 DNA follows: TGCGCCAGCAGCCAAGACCTTGCCCTAGGGGAGTCGTACTTC. Amino acid sequence: CASSQDLALGESYF.

The chain uses TRBV27 and TRBJ1-5; unclear D gene. The CDR3 sequence is 15 residues long. The germline V gene has CDR1 MNHEY and CDR2 SMNVEV (reference sequence). V lost 2 bases, J lost 4 bases, and 12 bases lay in between. The CDR3 reads CASSLKVPANQPQHF. DNA for the CDR3: TGTGCCAGCAGTTTAAAGGTCCCAGCAAATCAGCCCCAGCATTTT.

The V gene is TRBV5-4, the J gene TRBJ2-4, with 9 bases fitting TRBD1. The J call may be wrong; the DNA end is better matched by TRBJ2-7. In germline, CDR1 is SGHNT, CDR2 YYREEE (reference sequence). The CDR3 covers 16 residues. CDR3: CASSLGIWTGDDEQYF. In nucleotides, the CDR3 is TGTGCCAGCAGCTTGGGAATATGGACAGGGGACGACGAGCAGTACTTC.

In its sample, this clonotype was seen a few times. This chain uses TRBV29-1 with TRBJ1-2; tentatively, D is TRBD1 (6 bases). The germline gives CDR1 SQVTM, CDR2 ANQGSEA. The CDR3 is 13 amino acids. V shed 3 bases and J shed 6 bases, with 14 bases lying between them. The CDR3 DNA is TGCAGCGTTGACTTGGCAGGGGAGCATGGCTACACCTTC. It yields the protein CSVDLAGEHGYTF.